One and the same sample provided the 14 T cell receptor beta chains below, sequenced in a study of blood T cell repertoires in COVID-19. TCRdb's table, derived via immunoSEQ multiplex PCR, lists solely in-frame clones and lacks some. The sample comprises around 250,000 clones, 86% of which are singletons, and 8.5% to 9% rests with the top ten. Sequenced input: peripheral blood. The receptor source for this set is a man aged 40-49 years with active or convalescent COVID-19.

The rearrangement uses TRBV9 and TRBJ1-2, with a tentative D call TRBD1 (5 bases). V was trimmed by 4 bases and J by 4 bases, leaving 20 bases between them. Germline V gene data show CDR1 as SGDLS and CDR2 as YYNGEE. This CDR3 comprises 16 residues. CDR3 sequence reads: CASSPDTGGVGYGYTF. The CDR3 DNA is TGTGCCAGCAGCCCTGACACGGGGGGGGTCGGCTATGGCTACACCTTC. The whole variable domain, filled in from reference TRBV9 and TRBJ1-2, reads DSGVTQTPKHLITATGQRVTLRCSPRSGDLSVYWYQQSLDQGLQFLIQYYNGEERAKGNILERFSAQQFPDLHSELNLSSLELGDSALYFCASSPDTGGVGYGYTFGSGTRLTVV.

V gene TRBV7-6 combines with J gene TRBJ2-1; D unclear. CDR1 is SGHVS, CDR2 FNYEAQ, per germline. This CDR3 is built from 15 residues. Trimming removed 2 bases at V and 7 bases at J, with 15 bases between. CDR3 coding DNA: TGTGCCAGCAGCTTATCCCCATCTACGAGTAATGAGCAGTTCTTC. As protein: CASSLSPSTSNEQFF. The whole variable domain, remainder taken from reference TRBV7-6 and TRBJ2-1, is GAGVSQSPRYKVTKRGQDVALRCDPISGHVSLYWYRQALGQGPEFLTYFNYEAQQDKSGLPNDRFSAERPEGSISTLTIQRTEQRDSAMYRCASSLSPSTSNEQFFGPGTRLTVL.

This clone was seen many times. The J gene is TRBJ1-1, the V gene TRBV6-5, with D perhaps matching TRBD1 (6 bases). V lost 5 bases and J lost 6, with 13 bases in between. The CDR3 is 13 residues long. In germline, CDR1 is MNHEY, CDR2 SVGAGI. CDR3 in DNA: TGTGCCAGCAGTCCTCGACAGGAGGCTGAAGCTTTCTTT. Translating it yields CASSPRQEAEAFF.

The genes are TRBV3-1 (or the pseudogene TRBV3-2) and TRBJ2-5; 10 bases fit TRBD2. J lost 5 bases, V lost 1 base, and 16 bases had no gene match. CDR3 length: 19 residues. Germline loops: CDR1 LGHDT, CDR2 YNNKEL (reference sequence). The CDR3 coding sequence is TGTGCCAGCAGCCAAGCCCCCCGGGACCTTAGCGGGGGGATGGAGACCCAGTACTTC. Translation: CASSQAPRDLSGGMETQYF.

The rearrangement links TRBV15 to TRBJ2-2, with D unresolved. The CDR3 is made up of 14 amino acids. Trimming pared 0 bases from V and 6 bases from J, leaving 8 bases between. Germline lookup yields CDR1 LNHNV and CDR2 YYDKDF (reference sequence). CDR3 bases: TGTGCCACCAGCAGAGATCTGGAGTCCGGGGAGCTGTTTTTT. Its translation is CATSRDLESGELFF.

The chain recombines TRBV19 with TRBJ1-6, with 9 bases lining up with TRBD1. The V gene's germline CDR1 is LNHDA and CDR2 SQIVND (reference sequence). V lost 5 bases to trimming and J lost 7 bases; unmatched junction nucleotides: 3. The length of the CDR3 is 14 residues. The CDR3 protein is CASSQTGGNSPLHF. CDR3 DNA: TGTGCCAGTAGTCAGACAGGGGGAAATTCACCCCTCCACTTT.

This CDR3 is CASTPGGQNTEAFF. For the CDR3, the DNA is TGCGCCAGCACCCCCGGAGGGCAGAACACTGAAGCTTTCTTT. V gene TRBV4-1 combines with J gene TRBJ1-1; D unresolved. Trimming removed 7 bases at V and 1 base at J, with 13 bases between. Germline V gene data show CDR1 as MGHRA and CDR2 as YSYEKL. This CDR3 contains 14 residues.

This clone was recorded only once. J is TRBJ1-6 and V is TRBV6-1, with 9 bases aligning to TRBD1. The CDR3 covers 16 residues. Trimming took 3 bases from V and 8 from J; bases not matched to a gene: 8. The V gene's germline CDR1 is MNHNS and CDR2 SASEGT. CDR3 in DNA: TGTGCCAGCAGTGACGACCGGGACAGGGAAGATTCACCCCTCCACTTT. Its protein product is CASSDDRDREDSPLHF.

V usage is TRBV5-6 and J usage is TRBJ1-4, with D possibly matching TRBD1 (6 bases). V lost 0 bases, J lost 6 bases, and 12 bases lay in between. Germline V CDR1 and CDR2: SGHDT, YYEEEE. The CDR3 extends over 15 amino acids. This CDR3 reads CASSLVGTSDEKLFF. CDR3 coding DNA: TGTGCCAGCAGCTTGGTCGGGACAAGTGATGAAAAACTGTTTTTT.

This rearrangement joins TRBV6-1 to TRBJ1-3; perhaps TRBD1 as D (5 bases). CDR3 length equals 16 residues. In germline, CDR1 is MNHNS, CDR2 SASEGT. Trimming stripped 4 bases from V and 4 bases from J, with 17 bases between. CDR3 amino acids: CASSGRGRVTGNTIYF. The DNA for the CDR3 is TGTGCCAGCAGTGGACGAGGCAGGGTAACCGGAAACACCATATATTTT.

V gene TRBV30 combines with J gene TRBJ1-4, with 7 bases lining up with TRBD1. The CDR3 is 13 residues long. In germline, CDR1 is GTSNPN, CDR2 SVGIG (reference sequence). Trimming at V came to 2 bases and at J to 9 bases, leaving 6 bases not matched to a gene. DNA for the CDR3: TGTGCCTGGAGTAGGGGGCAGTCTAAAAAACTGTTTTTT. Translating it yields CAWSRGQSKKLFF. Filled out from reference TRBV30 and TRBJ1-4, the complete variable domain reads SQTIHQWPATLVQPVGSPLSLECTVEGTSNPNLYWYRQAAGRGLQLLFYSVGIGQISSEVPQNLSASRPQDRQFILSSKKLLLSDSGFYLCAWSRGQSKKLFFGSGTQLSVL.

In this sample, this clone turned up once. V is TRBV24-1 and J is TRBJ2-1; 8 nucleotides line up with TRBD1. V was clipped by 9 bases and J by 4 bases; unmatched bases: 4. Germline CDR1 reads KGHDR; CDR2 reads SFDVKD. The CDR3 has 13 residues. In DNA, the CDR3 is TGTGCCACCGGGGGACAGGAATACAATGAGCAGTTCTTC. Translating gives CATGGQEYNEQFF.

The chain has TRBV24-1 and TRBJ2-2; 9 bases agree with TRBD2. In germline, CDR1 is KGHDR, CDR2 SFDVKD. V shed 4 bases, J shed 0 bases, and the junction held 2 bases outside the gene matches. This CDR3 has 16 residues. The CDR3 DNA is TGTGCCACCAGTGAGTTAGCGGGGGCGAACACCGGGGAGCTGTTTTTT. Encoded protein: CATSELAGANTGELFF.

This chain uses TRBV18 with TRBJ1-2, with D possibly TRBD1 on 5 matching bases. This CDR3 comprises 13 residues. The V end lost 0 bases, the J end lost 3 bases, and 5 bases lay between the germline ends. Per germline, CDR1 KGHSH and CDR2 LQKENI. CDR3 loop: CASSPPTDYGYTF. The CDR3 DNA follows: TGTGCCAGCTCACCACCGACAGACTATGGCTACACCTTC.